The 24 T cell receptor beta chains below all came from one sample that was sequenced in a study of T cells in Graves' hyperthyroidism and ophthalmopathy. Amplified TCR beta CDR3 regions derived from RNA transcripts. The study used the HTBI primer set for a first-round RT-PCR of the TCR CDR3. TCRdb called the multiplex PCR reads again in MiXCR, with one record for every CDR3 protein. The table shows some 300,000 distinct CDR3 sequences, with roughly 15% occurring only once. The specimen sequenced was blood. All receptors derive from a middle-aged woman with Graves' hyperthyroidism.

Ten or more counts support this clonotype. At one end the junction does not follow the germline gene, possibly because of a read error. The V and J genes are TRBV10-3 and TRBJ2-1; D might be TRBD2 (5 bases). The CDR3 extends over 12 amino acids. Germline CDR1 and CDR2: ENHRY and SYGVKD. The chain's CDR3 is CAISKSGNEQFF. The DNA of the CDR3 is TGTGCCATCAGTAAGTCGGGAAATGAGCAGTTCTTC.

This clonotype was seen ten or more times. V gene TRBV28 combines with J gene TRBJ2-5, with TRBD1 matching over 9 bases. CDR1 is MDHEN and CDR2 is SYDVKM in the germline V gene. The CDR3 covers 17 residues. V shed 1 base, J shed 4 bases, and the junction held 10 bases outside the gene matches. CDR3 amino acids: CASSLYGQGPGGETQYF. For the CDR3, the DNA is TGTGCCAGCAGTTTATACGGACAGGGGCCTGGAGGAGAGACCCAGTACTTC.

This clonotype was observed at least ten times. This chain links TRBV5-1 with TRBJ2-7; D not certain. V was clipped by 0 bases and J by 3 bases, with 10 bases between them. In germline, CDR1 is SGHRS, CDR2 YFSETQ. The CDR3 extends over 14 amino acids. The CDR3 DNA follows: TGCGCCAGCAGCTTGGCCTCGGTGAGCTACGAGCAGTACTTC. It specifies CASSLASVSYEQYF. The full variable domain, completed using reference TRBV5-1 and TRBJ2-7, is KAGVTQTPRYLIKTRGQQVTLSCSPISGHRSVSWYQQTPGQGLQFLFEYFSETQRNKGNFPGRFSGRQFSNSRSEMNVSTLELGDSALYLCASSLASVSYEQYFGPGTRLTVT.

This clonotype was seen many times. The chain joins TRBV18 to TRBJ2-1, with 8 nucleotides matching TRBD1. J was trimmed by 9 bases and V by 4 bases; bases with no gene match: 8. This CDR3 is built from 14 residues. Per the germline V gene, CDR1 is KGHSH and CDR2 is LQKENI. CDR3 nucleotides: TGTGCCAGCTCACAAGGGACAGGCCCCCTTGAGCAGTTCTTC. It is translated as CASSQGTGPLEQFF.

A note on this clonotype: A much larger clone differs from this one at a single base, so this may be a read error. In nucleotides, the CDR3 is TGTGCCCGCAGTTTGGGGCACCAGGGCGAGCAGTACTTC. Protein product: CARSLGHQGEQYF. This chain joins TRBV27 and TRBJ2-7, with D possibly matching TRBD1 (5 bases). Germline CDR1 and CDR2: MNHEY and SMNVEV (reference sequence). CDR3 length: 13 residues.

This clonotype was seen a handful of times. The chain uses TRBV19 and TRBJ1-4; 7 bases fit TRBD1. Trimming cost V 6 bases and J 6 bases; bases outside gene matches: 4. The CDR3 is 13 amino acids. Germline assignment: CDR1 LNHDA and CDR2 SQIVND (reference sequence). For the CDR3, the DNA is TGTGCCAGTAGCCCGGGACAGTATGAAAAACTGTTTTTT. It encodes CASSPGQYEKLFF.

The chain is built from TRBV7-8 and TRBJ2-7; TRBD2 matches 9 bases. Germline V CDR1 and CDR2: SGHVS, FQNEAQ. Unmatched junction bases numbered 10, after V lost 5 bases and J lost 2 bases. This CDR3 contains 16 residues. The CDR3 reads CASSPRTSANPYEQYF. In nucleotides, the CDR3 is TGTGCCAGCAGCCCCCGGACTAGCGCGAATCCCTACGAGCAGTACTTC.

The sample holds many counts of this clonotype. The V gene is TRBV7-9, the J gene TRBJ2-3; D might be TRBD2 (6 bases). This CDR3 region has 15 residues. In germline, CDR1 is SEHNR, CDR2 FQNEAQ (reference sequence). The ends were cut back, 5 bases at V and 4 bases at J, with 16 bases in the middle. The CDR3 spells CASSAPGLESDTQYF. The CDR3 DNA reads TGTGCCAGCAGCGCCCCGGGACTCGAATCAGATACGCAGTATTTT. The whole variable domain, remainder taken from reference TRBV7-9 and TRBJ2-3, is DTGVSQNPRHKITKRGQNVTFRCDPISEHNRLYWYRQTLGQGPEFLTYFQNEAQLEKSRLLSDRFSAERPKGSFSTLEIQRTEQGDSAMYLCASSAPGLESDTQYFGPGTRLTVL.

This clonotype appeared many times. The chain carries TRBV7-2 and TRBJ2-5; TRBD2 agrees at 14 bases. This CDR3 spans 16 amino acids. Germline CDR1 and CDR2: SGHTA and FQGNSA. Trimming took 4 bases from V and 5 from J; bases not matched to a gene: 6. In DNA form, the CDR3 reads TGTGCCAGCAGCTATGGACTAGCGGGAGGTTGGGAGACCCAGTACTTC. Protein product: CASSYGLAGGWETQYF.

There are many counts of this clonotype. The CDR3 loop reads CASGLAGSYETQYF. CDR3 DNA sequence: TGTGCCAGCGGACTAGCGGGGAGTTATGAGACCCAGTACTTC. The V gene is TRBV5-4, the J gene TRBJ2-5; the match to TRBD2 covers 12 bases. The germline CDR1 and CDR2 sequences are SGHNT and YYREEE (reference sequence). V dropped 7 bases and J dropped 5; count of bases not matched to a gene: 6. The CDR3 sequence is 14 residues long.

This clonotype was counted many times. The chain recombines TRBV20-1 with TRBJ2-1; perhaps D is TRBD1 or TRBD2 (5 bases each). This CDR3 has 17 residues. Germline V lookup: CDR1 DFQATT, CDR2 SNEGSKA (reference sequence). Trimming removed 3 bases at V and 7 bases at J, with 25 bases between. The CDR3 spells CSASPRKPGAPVNEQFF. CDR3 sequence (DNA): TGCAGTGCTAGTCCCCGAAAACCCGGGGCTCCCGTAAATGAGCAGTTCTTC.

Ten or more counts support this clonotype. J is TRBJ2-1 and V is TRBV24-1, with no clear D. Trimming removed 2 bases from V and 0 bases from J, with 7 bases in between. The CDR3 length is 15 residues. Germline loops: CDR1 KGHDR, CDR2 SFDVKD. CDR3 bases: TGTGCCACCAGTGATTGGCGGCGCTCCTACAATGAGCAGTTCTTC. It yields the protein CATSDWRRSYNEQFF.

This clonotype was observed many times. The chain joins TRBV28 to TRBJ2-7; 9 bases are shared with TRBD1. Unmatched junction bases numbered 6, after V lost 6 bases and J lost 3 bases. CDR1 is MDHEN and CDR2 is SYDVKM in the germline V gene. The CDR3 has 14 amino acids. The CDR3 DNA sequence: TGTGCCAGCAGCCCGGTGGACAGGGGCTACGAGCAGTACTTC. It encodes CASSPVDRGYEQYF.

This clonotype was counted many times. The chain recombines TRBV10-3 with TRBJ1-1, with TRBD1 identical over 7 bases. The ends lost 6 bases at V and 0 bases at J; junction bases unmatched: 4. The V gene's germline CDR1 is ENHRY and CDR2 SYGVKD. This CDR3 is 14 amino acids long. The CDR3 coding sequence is TGTGCCATCAGGGGGACAGCGCTGAACACTGAAGCTTTCTTT. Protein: CAIRGTALNTEAFF.

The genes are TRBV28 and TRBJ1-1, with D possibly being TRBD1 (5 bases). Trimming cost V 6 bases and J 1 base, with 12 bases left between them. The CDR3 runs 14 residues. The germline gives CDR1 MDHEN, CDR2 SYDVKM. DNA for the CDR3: TGTGCCAGCAGGGGGCCCGAAGCGAACACTGAAGCTTTCTTT. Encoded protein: CASRGPEANTEAFF.

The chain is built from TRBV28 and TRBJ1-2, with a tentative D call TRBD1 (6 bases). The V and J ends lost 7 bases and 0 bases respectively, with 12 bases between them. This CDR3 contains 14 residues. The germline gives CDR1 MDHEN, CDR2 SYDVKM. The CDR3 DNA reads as TGTGCCAGCATCGTGGACAGAGCTAACTATGGCTACACCTTC. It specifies CASIVDRANYGYTF.

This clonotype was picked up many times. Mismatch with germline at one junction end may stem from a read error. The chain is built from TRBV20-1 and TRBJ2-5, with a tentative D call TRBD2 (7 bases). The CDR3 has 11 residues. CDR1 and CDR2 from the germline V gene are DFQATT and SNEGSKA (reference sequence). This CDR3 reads CRAGAGATQYF. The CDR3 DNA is TGTAGAGCAGGGGCGGGAGCGACCCAGTACTTC.

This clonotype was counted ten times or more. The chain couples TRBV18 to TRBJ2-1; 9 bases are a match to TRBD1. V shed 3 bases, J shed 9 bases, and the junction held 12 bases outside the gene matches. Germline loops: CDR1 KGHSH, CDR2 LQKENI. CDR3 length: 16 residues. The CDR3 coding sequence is TGTGCCAGCTCACCGTACACAGGGGGCTATCTAGTTGAGCAGTTCTTC. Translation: CASSPYTGGYLVEQFF.

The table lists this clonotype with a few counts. The CDR3, as DNA: TGTGCCAGCAGTGAGGCGGGACAGGGGGCGCGAGCTTTCTTT. This encodes CASSEAGQGARAFF. The V call is TRBV2, the J call TRBJ1-1, with TRBD1 identical over 12 bases. Germline CDR1 is SNHLY and CDR2 is FYNNEI. The CDR3 is made up of 14 amino acids. V gave up 3 bases and J gave up 10 bases; unmatched junction bases: 6.

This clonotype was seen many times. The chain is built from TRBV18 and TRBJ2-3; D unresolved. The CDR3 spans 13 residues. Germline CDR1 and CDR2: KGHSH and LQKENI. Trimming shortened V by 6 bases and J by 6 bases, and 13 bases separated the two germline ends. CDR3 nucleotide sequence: TGTGCCAGCTCGCAGCAGGAAACGGATACGCAGTATTTT. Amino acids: CASSQQETDTQYF.

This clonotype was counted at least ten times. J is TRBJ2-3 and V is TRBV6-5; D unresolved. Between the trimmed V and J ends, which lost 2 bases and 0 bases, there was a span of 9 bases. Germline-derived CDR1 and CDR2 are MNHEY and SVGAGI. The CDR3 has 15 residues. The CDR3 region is CASSYLGRSTDTQYF. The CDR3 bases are TGTGCCAGCAGTTACCTGGGCAGGAGCACAGATACGCAGTATTTT.

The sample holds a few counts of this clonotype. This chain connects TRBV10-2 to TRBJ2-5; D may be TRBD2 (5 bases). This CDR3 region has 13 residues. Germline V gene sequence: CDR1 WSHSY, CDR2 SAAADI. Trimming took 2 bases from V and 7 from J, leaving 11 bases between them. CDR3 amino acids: CASSEGNGGTQYF. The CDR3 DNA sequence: TGCGCCAGCAGTGAGGGGAACGGAGGGACCCAGTACTTC.

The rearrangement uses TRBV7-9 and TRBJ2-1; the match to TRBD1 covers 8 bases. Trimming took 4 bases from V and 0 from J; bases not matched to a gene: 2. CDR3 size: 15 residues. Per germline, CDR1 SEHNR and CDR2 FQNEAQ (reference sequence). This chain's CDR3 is CASSSGTGSYNEQFF. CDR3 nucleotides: TGTGCCAGCAGCTCCGGGACAGGCTCCTACAATGAGCAGTTCTTC.

Written as DNA, the CDR3 is TGCAGCGACCGAACCGGGACAACGAACACTGAAGCTTTCTTT. Translated: CSDRTGTTNTEAFF. The gene calls are TRBV29-1 and TRBJ1-1; D may be TRBD1 (6 bases). CDR3 length: 14 amino acids. V gave up 7 bases and J gave up 1 base, with 16 bases separating them. The germline CDR1 and CDR2 sequences are SQVTM and ANQGSEA.